Below are 2 T cell receptor beta chains sequenced from a single sample in a study of T cell responses to AZD1222 COVID-19 vaccine. The table came from immunoSEQ multiplex PCR; TCRdb's copy has only in-frame clones and leaves some out. This table has about 100,000 clones, approximately 90% appearing once. The input for sequencing was peripheral blood, taken 28 days after the second AZD1222 dose. These receptors came from an adult who received the AZD1222 COVID-19 vaccine.

The chain carries TRBV6-5 and TRBJ1-2, with D hard to call. The germline V gene has CDR1 MNHEY and CDR2 SVGAGI. The CDR3 length is 13 residues. V dropped 5 bases and J dropped 7 bases, with 14 bases sitting between them. CDR3 amino acids: CASSMGLTGGYTF. The CDR3 coding sequence is TGTGCCAGCAGTATGGGTCTTACGGGTGGCTACACCTTC.

This chain connects TRBV7-2 to TRBJ1-1; 7 nucleotides match TRBD1. The germline CDR1 and CDR2 sequences are SGHTA and FQGNSA. The CDR3 consists of 11 residues. V was clipped by 5 bases and J by 11 bases; unmatched bases: 5. The CDR3 loop reads CASSQTGDAFF. Written as DNA, the CDR3 is TGTGCCAGCAGCCAAACAGGGGACGCTTTCTTT.